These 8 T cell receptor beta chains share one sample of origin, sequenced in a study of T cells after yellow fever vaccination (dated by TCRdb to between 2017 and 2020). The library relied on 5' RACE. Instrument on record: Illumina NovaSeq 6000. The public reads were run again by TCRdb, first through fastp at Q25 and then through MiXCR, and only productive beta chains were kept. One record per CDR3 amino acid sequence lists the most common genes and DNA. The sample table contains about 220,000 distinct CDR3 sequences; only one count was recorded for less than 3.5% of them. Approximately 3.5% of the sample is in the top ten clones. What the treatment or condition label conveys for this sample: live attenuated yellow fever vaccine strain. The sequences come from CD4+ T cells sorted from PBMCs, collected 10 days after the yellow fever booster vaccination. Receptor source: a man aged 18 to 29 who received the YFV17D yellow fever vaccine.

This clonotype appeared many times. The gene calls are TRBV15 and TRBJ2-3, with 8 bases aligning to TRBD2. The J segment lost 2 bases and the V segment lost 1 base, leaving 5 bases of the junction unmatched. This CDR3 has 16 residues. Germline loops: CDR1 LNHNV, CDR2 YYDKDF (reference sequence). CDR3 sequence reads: CATSRVGGGNTDTQYF. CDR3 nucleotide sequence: TGTGCCACCAGCAGAGTGGGCGGGGGGAACACAGATACGCAGTATTTT.

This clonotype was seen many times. The CDR3 loop is CASSLRSPGAYNEQFF. The CDR3 region has the DNA TGTGCCAGCAGCTTAAGGTCGCCGGGGGCCTACAATGAGCAGTTCTTC. The chain uses TRBV7-8 and TRBJ2-1; D might be TRBD2 (6 bases). The CDR3 loop spans 16 amino acids. The V gene lost 2 bases and the J gene lost 2 bases, with 13 bases spanning the gap. The germline V gene has CDR1 SGHVS and CDR2 FQNEAQ.

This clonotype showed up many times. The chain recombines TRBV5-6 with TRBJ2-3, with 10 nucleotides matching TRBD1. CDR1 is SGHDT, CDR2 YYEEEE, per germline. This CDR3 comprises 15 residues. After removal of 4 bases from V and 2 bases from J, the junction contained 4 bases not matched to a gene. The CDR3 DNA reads TGTGCCAGCAGCCGGGACAGGGGACTCACAGATACGCAGTATTTT. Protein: CASSRDRGLTDTQYF.

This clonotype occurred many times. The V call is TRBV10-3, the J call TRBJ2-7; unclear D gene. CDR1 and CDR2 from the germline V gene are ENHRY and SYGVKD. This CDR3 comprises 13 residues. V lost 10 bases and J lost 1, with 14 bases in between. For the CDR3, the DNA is TGTGCCACCCGGGCTACCCTATCCTACGAGCAGTACTTC. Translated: CATRATLSYEQYF.

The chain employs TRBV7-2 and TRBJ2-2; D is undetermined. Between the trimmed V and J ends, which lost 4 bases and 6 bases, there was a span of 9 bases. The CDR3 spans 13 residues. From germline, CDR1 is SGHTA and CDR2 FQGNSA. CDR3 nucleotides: TGTGCCAGCAGCTGGCTAGGTCCCGGGGAGCTGTTTTTT. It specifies CASSWLGPGELFF.

DNA for the CDR3: TGTGCCAGCAGCCTCTCAGTCTCCTATGGCTACACCTTC. As protein: CASSLSVSYGYTF. The V call is TRBV7-2, the J call TRBJ1-2, with D unresolved. This CDR3 spans 13 amino acids. The germline gives CDR1 SGHTA, CDR2 FQGNSA. Trimming removed 5 bases from V and 4 bases from J, with 11 bases in between.

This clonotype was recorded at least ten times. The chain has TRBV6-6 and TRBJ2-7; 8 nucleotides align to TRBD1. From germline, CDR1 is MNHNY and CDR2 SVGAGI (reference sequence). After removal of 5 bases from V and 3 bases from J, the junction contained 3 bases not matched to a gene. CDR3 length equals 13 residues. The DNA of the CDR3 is TGTGCCAGCAGTCCGGGACAGGTCTACGAGCAGTACGTC. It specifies CASSPGQVYEQYV.

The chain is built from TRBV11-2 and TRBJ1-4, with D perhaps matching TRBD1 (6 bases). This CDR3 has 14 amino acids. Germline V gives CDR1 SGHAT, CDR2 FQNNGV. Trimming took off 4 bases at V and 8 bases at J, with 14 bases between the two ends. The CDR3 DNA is TGTGCCAGCAGCTACCCGGGACATTCCGAAAAACTGTTTTTT. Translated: CASSYPGHSEKLFF. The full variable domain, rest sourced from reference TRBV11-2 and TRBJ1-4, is EAGVAQSPRYKIIEKRQSVAFWCNPISGHATLYWYQQILGQGPKLLIQFQNNGVVDDSQLPKDRFSAERLKGVDSTLKIQPAKLEDSAVYLCASSYPGHSEKLFFGSGTQLSVL.